Here is one T cell receptor (beta chain) with its context. Trimming stripped 0 bases from V and 10 bases from J, with 11 bases between. Per germline, CDR1 SGDLS and CDR2 YYNGEE. The CDR3 spans 14 residues. These data are taken from a study of blood T cell repertoires in COVID-19. Overall study context: PBMCs, B-cell-depleted T cells, or T cells were the source of the cDNA or gDNA that made up the material.

Under the authors' procedure: Reference gene primer amplification in the assay estimated nucleated cell counts. TCRdb keeps only in-frame clones here, not all; method: immunoSEQ multiplex PCR. V and J calls plus clone size are reproduced from that table; the DNA served to infer D and trimming. The table shows tens of thousands of clones, with about nine tenths occurring only once. The clonotype originates from a man between 50 and 59 years old with active or convalescent COVID-19. This rearrangement joins TRBV9 to TRBJ1-6; unclear D gene. Sequenced: peripheral blood. The CDR3 nucleotides read TGTGCCAGCAGCGTAGACCTCGGGTACTCACCCCTCCACTTT. It yields the protein CASSVDLGYSPLHF.